A single sample is the source of the 27 T cell receptor beta chains below, sequenced in a study of blood T cell repertoires in COVID-19. The protocol was immunoSEQ multiplex PCR, while the TCRdb copy is restricted to in-frame clones and leaves out a portion. The data show under 250,000 clones, over 80% seen once. Sequencing was carried out using peripheral blood. These TCRs come from a man aged 25-45 years with COVID-19, enrolled during active disease.

A word on this clone: No DNA is shown, since the ends of the CDR3 on it are uncertain; the CDR3 is the one TCRdb lists. This chain links TRBV6-5 with TRBJ1-1; the table's D call of TRBD1 was not tested on the DNA. The CDR3 is 13 residues long, counting both termini. In germline, CDR1 is MNHEY, CDR2 SVGAGI. The CDR3 protein is CASFGPGYFEAFF.

The rearrangement uses TRBV3-1 (or the pseudogene TRBV3-2) and TRBJ1-3; D unresolved. Germline-derived CDR1 and CDR2 are LGHDT and YNNKEL (reference sequence). The CDR3 loop spans 17 amino acids. V lost 0 bases and J lost 0, with 12 bases in between. The CDR3 DNA reads as TGTGCCAGCAGCCAAGATTCCCCAGGAAGCTCTGGAAACACCATATATTTT. Amino acid sequence: CASSQDSPGSSGNTIYF.

The chain links TRBV2 to TRBJ1-2; 9 positions agree with TRBD1. There are 13 residues in the CDR3. Germline V gene sequence: CDR1 SNHLY, CDR2 FYNNEI. V was clipped by 6 bases and J by 3 bases; unmatched bases: 2. The CDR3 coding sequence is TGTGCCAGCAGCACAGGGGGCGACTATGGCTACACCTTC. Translating it yields CASSTGGDYGYTF.

The chain uses TRBV10-1 and TRBJ2-2; TRBD1 aligns across 9 bases. V trimming: 8 bases; J trimming: 6 bases; junction bases outside the gene matches: 10. The CDR3 runs 15 residues. Germline V CDR1 and CDR2: WNHNN, SYGVQD (reference sequence). The CDR3 DNA reads as TGCGCCAGCCGACACAGGGGGCGTGGGTCCGGGGAGCTGTTTTTT. Its protein product is CASRHRGRGSGELFF.

This clone occurred a few times. The chain carries TRBV3-1 (or the pseudogene TRBV3-2) and TRBJ2-1, with a possible D match to TRBD2 (5 bases). The CDR3 runs 13 residues. Germline CDR1 and CDR2: LGHDT and YNNKEL (reference sequence). Trimming pared 1 base from V and 9 bases from J, leaving 10 bases between. The chain's CDR3 is CASSQGRGVEQFF. CDR3 coding DNA: TGTGCCAGCAGCCAAGGTCGGGGAGTTGAGCAGTTCTTC.

The chain employs TRBV6-6 and TRBJ1-1; TRBD1 matches at 10 bases. Unmatched junction bases numbered 4, after V lost 2 bases and J lost 4 bases. The CDR3 extends over 15 amino acids. Germline CDR1 reads MNHNY; CDR2 reads SVGAGI (reference sequence). The CDR3 nucleotides read TGTGCCAGCAGTTACAGACAGGGGGCGTTCACTGAAGCTTTCTTT. Translating it yields CASSYRQGAFTEAFF.

This chain uses TRBV25-1 with TRBJ1-2; a possible D gene is TRBD1 (6 bases). The CDR3 runs 16 residues. V lost 4 bases and J lost 4, with 19 bases in between. The germline gives CDR1 MGHDK, CDR2 SYGVNS. For the CDR3, the DNA is TGTGCCAGCAGTGCGATTCGACAGGAGACCTTCTATGGCTACACCTTC. As protein: CASSAIRQETFYGYTF.

J is TRBJ2-1 and V is TRBV7-3; TRBD2 matches at 7 bases. V lost 1 base and J lost 9; bases outside the gene matches: 6. The CDR3 length is 14 residues. The V gene's germline CDR1 is SGHTA and CDR2 FQGTGA. Here the CDR3 DNA reads TGTGCCAGCAGCTTAAGCGGGAGCAGTGGTGAGCAGTTCTTC. Translated, it gives CASSLSGSSGEQFF. Combining the CDR3 with reference TRBV7-3 and TRBJ2-1 gives the whole variable domain GAGVSQTPSNKVTEKGKYVELRCDPISGHTALYWYRQSLGQGPEFLIYFQGTGAADDSGLPNDRFFAVRPEGSVSTLKIQRTERGDSAVYLCASSLSGSSGEQFFGPGTRLTVL.

This chain links TRBV10-3 with TRBJ2-1; 10 bases fit TRBD2. The CDR3 is 15 amino acids. Germline V gene sequence: CDR1 ENHRY, CDR2 SYGVKD. With V trimmed by 5 bases and J by 9 bases, 10 bases remained unmatched. CDR3 region: CAISTHSGGPAEQFF. The CDR3 DNA sequence: TGTGCCATCAGTACTCATAGCGGGGGGCCTGCTGAGCAGTTCTTC.

This clone came up once. For the CDR3, the DNA is TGTGCCAGCAGTTCGAACAGCCTGTATAATTCACCCCTCCACTTT. Its protein product is CASSSNSLYNSPLHF. The V and J genes are TRBV2 and TRBJ1-6; D call uncertain. The germline V and J ends were trimmed by 5 bases and 4 bases, with 12 bases remaining between them. Germline CDR1 SNHLY, CDR2 FYNNEI. The CDR3 loop spans 15 amino acids.

The chain couples TRBV20-1 to TRBJ2-5; the D is unclear. V lost 3 bases, J lost 2 bases, and 7 bases lay in between. The germline V gene has CDR1 DFQATT and CDR2 SNEGSKA (reference sequence). CDR3 length: 12 residues. The CDR3 DNA sequence: TGCAGTGCTAGTTTCCCGCAAGAGACCCAGTACTTC. Protein: CSASFPQETQYF.

This rearrangement joins TRBV29-1 to TRBJ2-7, with D perhaps TRBD1 (6 bases). There are 13 residues in the CDR3. The ends were cut back, 4 bases at V and 2 bases at J, with 12 bases in the middle. The germline V gene has CDR1 SQVTM and CDR2 ANQGSEA. The CDR3 DNA follows: TGCAGCGTTGGGTCGGGACAAGCCTACGAGCAGTACTTC. Protein product: CSVGSGQAYEQYF.

This clone appeared once. This chain joins TRBV27 and TRBJ2-7; D uncertain. Trimming shortened V by 1 base and J by 6 bases, and 13 bases separated the two germline ends. The length of the CDR3 is 14 residues. Germline V gives CDR1 MNHEY, CDR2 SMNVEV (reference sequence). The CDR3 reads CASSLYYLGGEQYF. CDR3 coding DNA: TGTGCCAGCAGTTTATACTATCTCGGCGGCGAGCAGTACTTC.

The CDR3 coding sequence is TGTGCCAGCTCAGCTCGCGGGAACACCGGGGAGCTGTTTTTT. Its protein is CASSARGNTGELFF. The gene calls are TRBV18 and TRBJ2-2, with D unclear. V lost 5 bases to trimming and J lost 1 base, with 8 bases between them. From germline, CDR1 is KGHSH and CDR2 LQKENI. The CDR3 loop spans 14 amino acids. Supplemented by reference TRBV18 and TRBJ2-2, the full variable domain reads NAGVMQNPRHLVRRRGQEARLRCSPMKGHSHVYWYRQLPEEGLKFMVYLQKENIIDESGMPKERFSAEFPKEGPSILRIQQVVRGDSAAYFCASSARGNTGELFFGEGSRLTVL.

The J gene is TRBJ2-7, the V gene TRBV28, with 10 bases matching TRBD1. The germline CDR1 and CDR2 sequences are MDHEN and SYDVKM. This CDR3 is built from 14 residues. The V and J ends lost 4 bases and 5 bases, in that order; junction bases with no gene match: 5. The CDR3 nucleotides read TGTGCCAGCAGTTCCGGGACAGGGGATAACGAGCAGTACTTC. This encodes CASSSGTGDNEQYF.

The rearrangement uses TRBV29-1 and TRBJ1-3; maybe TRBD1 (5 bases). The CDR3 covers 15 residues. Germline CDR1 is SQVTM and CDR2 is ANQGSEA. Trimming stripped 4 bases from V and 2 bases from J, with 15 bases between. The CDR3 here is CSVGHGGETGNTIYF. The DNA for the CDR3 is TGCAGCGTTGGTCACGGGGGGGAAACTGGAAACACCATATATTTT.

The V call is TRBV6-1, the J call TRBJ1-1; possibly TRBD1 for D (6 bases). This CDR3 is built from 15 residues. Trimming removed 4 bases from V and 3 bases from J, with 15 bases in between. Per the germline V gene, CDR1 is MNHNS and CDR2 is SASEGT. The CDR3 region has the DNA TGTGCCAGCAGTGCAGCAGGGGTCGGCGACACTGAAGCTTTCTTT. Amino acids: CASSAAGVGDTEAFF.

This chain links TRBV6-5 with TRBJ1-2; 8 bases fit TRBD1. Germline V lookup: CDR1 MNHEY, CDR2 SVGAGI. The CDR3 covers 16 residues. Trimming cost V 3 bases and J 0 bases; bases outside gene matches: 6. The CDR3 reads CASSYTGGRANYGYTF. The CDR3 bases are TGTGCCAGCAGTTATACAGGGGGAAGAGCTAACTATGGCTACACCTTC.

The CDR3 coding sequence is TGTGCCAGCAGCCCCGGACAGGAAGTACTCGAGCAGTACTTC. It translates to CASSPGQEVLEQYF. The chain carries TRBV13 and TRBJ2-7, with 7 bases fitting TRBD1. In germline, CDR1 is PRHDT, CDR2 FYEKMQ (reference sequence). The CDR3 covers 14 residues. V shed 5 bases and J 6 bases; nucleotides not matched to a gene: 10.

This clone was counted a single time. The rearrangement joins TRBV19 to TRBJ1-5; TRBD1 agrees at 7 bases. The J segment lost 5 bases and the V segment lost 5 bases, leaving 9 bases of the junction unmatched. The germline CDR1 and CDR2 sequences are LNHDA and SQIVND (reference sequence). The CDR3 is made up of 15 amino acids. Here the CDR3 DNA reads TGTGCCAGTAGTTTTTCCCGGGACAGCTATCAGCCCCAGCATTTT. Protein product: CASSFSRDSYQPQHF.

The rearrangement uses TRBV7-3 and TRBJ1-2, with a weak D call TRBD1 (6 bases). There are 13 residues in the CDR3. Germline V gene sequence: CDR1 SGHTA, CDR2 FQGTGA. V was shortened by 4 bases and J by 8 bases, with 14 bases between the two germline ends. The CDR3 DNA is TGTGCCAGCAGCTGGGGGCAGGGCGGCGGCTACACCTTC. Translated, it gives CASSWGQGGGYTF.

The rearrangement uses TRBV6-4 and TRBJ2-1; 9 bases agree with TRBD2. Germline lookup yields CDR1 MRHNA and CDR2 SNTAGT. The CDR3 is 14 amino acids. The J segment lost 7 bases and the V segment lost 3 bases, leaving 4 bases of the junction unmatched. In DNA form, the CDR3 reads TGTGCCAGCAGTGAAGCGGGGGGTAGGAATGAGCAGTTCTTC. It encodes CASSEAGGRNEQFF.

The gene calls are TRBV2 and TRBJ1-3; D is unresolved. Germline assignment: CDR1 SNHLY and CDR2 FYNNEI. The ends were cut back, 4 bases at V and 3 bases at J, with 13 bases in the middle. The CDR3 is made up of 15 amino acids. CDR3 nucleotide sequence: TGTGCCAGCAGTGCAGACGCCGCAGGTGGAAACACCATATATTTT. Protein sequence: CASSADAAGGNTIYF.

The rearrangement links TRBV3-1 (or the pseudogene TRBV3-2) to TRBJ2-3; a weak D match, TRBD1 (5 bases). V was clipped by 4 bases and J by 2 bases, with 10 bases between them. The CDR3 is made up of 14 amino acids. Germline V CDR1 and CDR2: LGHDT, YNNKEL (reference sequence). CDR3 sequence (DNA): TGTGCCAGCAGCCCCCGCAGGGACACAGATACGCAGTATTTT. The encoded protein is CASSPRRDTDTQYF.

The CDR3 nucleotides are TGTGCCAGCAGTCCGATGAGGGGGACCGGGGAGCTGTTTTTT. It encodes CASSPMRGTGELFF. The V call is TRBV6-5, the J call TRBJ2-2, with D possibly being TRBD1 (6 bases). Trimming removed 5 bases at V and 5 bases at J, with 12 bases between. CDR1 is MNHEY and CDR2 is SVGAGI in the germline V gene. CDR3 length equals 14 residues.

The gene calls are TRBV28 and TRBJ2-1; 8 bases agree with TRBD2. With 4 bases clipped from V and 4 bases from J, the junction kept 3 bases outside the gene matches. The CDR3 spans 14 residues. Germline V CDR1 and CDR2: MDHEN, SYDVKM. The CDR3 region is CASSSGLAYNEQFF. Written as DNA, the CDR3 is TGTGCCAGCAGTTCAGGACTAGCTTACAATGAGCAGTTCTTC.

The table lists this clone with a count of one. V is TRBV9 and J is TRBJ1-1; D is unresolved. Deletions cut 0 bases from V and 6 bases from J, with 6 bases between. Germline CDR1 SGDLS, CDR2 YYNGEE. This CDR3 region has 12 residues. DNA of the CDR3: TGTGCCAGCAGCGTAGGTACAGCTGAAGCTTTCTTT. It is translated as CASSVGTAEAFF.